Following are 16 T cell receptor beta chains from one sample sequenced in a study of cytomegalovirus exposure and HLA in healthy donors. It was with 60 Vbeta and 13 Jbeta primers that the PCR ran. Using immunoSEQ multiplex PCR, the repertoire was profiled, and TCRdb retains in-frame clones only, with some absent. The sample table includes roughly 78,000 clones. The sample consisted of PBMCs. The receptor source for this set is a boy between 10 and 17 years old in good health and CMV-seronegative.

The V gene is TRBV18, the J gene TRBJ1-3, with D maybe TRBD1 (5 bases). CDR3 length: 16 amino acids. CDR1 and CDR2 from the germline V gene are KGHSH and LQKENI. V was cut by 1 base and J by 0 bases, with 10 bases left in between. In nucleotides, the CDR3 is TGTGCCAGCTCACCACTGCAGGGTGACTCTGGAAACACCATATATTTT. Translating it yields CASSPLQGDSGNTIYF.

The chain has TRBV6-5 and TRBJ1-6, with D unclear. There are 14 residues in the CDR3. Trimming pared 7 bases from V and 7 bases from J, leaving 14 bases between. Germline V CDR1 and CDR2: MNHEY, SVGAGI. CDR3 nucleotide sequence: TGTGCCAGCACCGCGTATTTGAAGAATTCACCCCTCCACTTT. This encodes CASTAYLKNSPLHF.

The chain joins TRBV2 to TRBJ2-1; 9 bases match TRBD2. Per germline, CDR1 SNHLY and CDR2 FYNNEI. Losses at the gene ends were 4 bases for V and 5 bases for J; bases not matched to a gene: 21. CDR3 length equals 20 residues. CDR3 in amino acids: CASSVSGLAPGPLGHNEQFF. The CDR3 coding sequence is TGTGCCAGCAGTGTCTCAGGACTAGCGCCTGGCCCCCTTGGCCACAATGAGCAGTTCTTC. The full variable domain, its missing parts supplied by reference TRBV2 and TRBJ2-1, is EPEVTQTPSHQVTQMGQEVILRCVPISNHLYFYWYRQILGQKVEFLVSFYNNEISEKSEIFDDQFSVERPDGSNFTLKIRSTKLEDSAMYFCASSVSGLAPGPLGHNEQFFGPGTRLTVL.

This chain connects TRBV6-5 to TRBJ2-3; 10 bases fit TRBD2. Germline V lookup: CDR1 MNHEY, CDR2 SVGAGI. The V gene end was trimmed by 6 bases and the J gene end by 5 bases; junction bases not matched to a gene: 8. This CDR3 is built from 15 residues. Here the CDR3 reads CASRELAGKRDTQYF. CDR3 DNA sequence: TGTGCCAGCAGAGAACTAGCGGGAAAGAGAGATACGCAGTATTTT.

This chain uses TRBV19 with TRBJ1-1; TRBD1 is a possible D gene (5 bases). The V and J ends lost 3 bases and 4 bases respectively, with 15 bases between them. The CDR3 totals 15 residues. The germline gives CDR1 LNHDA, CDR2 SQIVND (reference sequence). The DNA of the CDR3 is TGTGCCAGTAGTATTGGGGTAGGGGAAGGCACTGAAGCTTTCTTT. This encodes CASSIGVGEGTEAFF.

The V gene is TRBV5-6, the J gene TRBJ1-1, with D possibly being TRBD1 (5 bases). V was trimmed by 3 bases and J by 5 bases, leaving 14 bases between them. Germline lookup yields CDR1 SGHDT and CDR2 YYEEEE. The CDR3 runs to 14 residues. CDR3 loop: CASSWGGRRTEAFF. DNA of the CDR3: TGTGCCAGCAGCTGGGGGGGGAGGAGGACTGAAGCTTTCTTT.

CDR3 sequence reads: CASSQRRTSGSYNEQFF. In DNA form, the CDR3 reads TGTGCCAGCAGCCAACGAAGGACTAGCGGGTCTTACAATGAGCAGTTCTTC. The chain carries TRBV4-2 and TRBJ2-1; the match to TRBD2 covers 11 bases. The CDR3 totals 17 residues. Germline lookup yields CDR1 LGHNA and CDR2 YNFKEQ. With 2 bases clipped from V and 4 bases from J, the junction kept 7 bases outside the gene matches.

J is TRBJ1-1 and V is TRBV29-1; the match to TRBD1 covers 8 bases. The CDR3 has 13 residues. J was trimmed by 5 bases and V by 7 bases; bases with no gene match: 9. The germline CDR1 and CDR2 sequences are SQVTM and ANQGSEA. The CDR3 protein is CSAKDRDRTEAFF. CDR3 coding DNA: TGCAGCGCTAAAGACAGGGACAGGACTGAAGCTTTCTTT.

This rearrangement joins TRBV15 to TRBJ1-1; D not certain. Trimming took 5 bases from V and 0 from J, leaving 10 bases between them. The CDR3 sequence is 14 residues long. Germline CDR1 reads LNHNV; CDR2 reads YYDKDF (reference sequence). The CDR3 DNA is TGTGCCACCAGCTCCGGACTGATGAACACTGAAGCTTTCTTT. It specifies CATSSGLMNTEAFF.

CDR3 amino acids: CASSLAGDSPGGYTF. The CDR3 nucleotides read TGTGCCAGCAGCTTAGCGGGGGACAGTCCAGGTGGCTACACCTTC. This rearrangement joins TRBV7-9 to TRBJ1-2; 7 positions agree with TRBD1. The CDR3 totals 15 residues. The ends lost 0 bases at V and 7 bases at J; junction bases unmatched: 8. Germline CDR1 is SEHNR and CDR2 is FQNEAQ (reference sequence).

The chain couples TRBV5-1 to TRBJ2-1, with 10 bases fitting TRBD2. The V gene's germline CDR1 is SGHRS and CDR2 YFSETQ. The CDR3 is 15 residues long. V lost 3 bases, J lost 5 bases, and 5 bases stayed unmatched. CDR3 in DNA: TGCGCCAGCAGCTCCCTAGCGGGAGAGGACAATGAGCAGTTCTTC. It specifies CASSSLAGEDNEQFF.

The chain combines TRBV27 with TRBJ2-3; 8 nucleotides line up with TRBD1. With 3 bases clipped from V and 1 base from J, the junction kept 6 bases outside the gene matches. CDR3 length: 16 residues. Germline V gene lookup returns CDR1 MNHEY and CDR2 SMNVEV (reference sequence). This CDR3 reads CASSFWTGSGTDTQYF. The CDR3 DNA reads TGTGCCAGCAGTTTCTGGACAGGGTCAGGCACAGATACGCAGTATTTT.

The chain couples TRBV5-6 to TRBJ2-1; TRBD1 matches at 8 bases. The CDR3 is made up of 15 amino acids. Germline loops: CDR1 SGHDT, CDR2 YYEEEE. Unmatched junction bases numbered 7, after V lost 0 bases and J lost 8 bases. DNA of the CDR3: TGTGCCAGCAGCTTGGACCCAGGGGGCCTCGATGAGCAGTTCTTC. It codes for CASSLDPGGLDEQFF.

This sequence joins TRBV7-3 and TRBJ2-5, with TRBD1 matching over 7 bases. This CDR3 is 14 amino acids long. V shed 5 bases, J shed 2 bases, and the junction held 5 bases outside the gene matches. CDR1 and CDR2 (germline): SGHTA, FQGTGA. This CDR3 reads CASSQGTEQETQYF. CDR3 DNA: TGTGCCAGCAGCCAGGGGACAGAACAAGAGACCCAGTACTTC.

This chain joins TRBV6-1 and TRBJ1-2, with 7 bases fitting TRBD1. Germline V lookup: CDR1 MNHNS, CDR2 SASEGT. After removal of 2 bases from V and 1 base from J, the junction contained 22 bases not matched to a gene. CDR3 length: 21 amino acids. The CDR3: CASSEFMGRNRGSRLNYGYTF. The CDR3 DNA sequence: TGTGCCAGCAGTGAATTTATGGGTCGGAACAGGGGCTCCCGGCTTAACTATGGCTACACCTTC.

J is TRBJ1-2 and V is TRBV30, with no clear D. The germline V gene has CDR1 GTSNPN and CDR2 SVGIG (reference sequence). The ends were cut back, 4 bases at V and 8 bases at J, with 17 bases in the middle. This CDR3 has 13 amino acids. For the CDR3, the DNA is TGTGCCTGGAACGCGGCTCAGAGGGCAGGCTACACCTTC. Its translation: CAWNAAQRAGYTF.